The 6 T cell receptor beta chains listed next were all sequenced from one sample in a study of cytomegalovirus exposure and HLA in healthy donors. With 60 Vbeta and 13 Jbeta primers, the PCR was carried out. The method was immunoSEQ multiplex PCR; TCRdb's version includes in-frame clones alone and lacks a portion of them. The data hold some 120,000 clones, with 65% to 90% observed a single time. Sequencing was performed on PBMCs. The source is a woman aged 18-29 years in good health and CMV-seropositive.

The chain couples TRBV2 to TRBJ2-2; the D gene is possibly TRBD1 (6 bases). Germline values: CDR1 SNHLY, CDR2 FYNNEI. The CDR3 is 16 residues long. Trimming pared 6 bases from V and 2 bases from J, leaving 16 bases between. The CDR3 DNA reads TGTGCCAGCAGCCCTCAGGGGAGCCTAAACACCGGGGAGCTGTTTTTT. The encoded protein is CASSPQGSLNTGELFF.

The chain has TRBV27 and TRBJ1-3; 9 bases line up with TRBD1. V shed 5 bases, J shed 4 bases, and the junction held 6 bases outside the gene matches. In germline, CDR1 is MNHEY, CDR2 SMNVEV (reference sequence). The CDR3 has 15 amino acids. In nucleotides, the CDR3 is TGTGCCAGCAGTAGGGACAGGGTACCCGGAAACACCATATATTTT. Its protein is CASSRDRVPGNTIYF.

The V call is TRBV28, the J call TRBJ2-7, with D perhaps TRBD2 (6 bases). This CDR3 is built from 13 residues. Germline V lookup: CDR1 MDHEN, CDR2 SYDVKM. V lost 2 bases to trimming and J lost 5 bases, with 10 bases between them. The CDR3 bases are TGTGCCAGCAGTTTAGTCGGGGGAGACGAGCAGTACTTC. Protein sequence: CASSLVGGDEQYF.

The V gene is TRBV30, the J gene TRBJ1-2; a weak D match, TRBD1 (6 bases). V gave up 4 bases and J gave up 8 bases, with 17 bases separating them. This CDR3 has 13 residues. CDR1 GTSNPN and CDR2 SVGIG come from the germline V gene (reference sequence). CDR3 nucleotide sequence: TGTGCCTGGAAGGAGCAGGGGCGCGAGGGCTACACCTTC. Protein product: CAWKEQGREGYTF.

The V call is TRBV18, the J call TRBJ2-5; D perhaps matches TRBD2 (7 bases). Germline values: CDR1 KGHSH, CDR2 LQKENI. The CDR3 sequence is 14 residues long. V was clipped by 3 bases and J by 4 bases, with 12 bases between them. This CDR3 is CASSPPRGGETQYF. As DNA, the CDR3 is TGTGCCAGCTCACCTCCGAGGGGGGGAGAGACCCAGTACTTC.

In its sample, this clone was seen a few times. The gene calls are TRBV10-3 and TRBJ2-6; TRBD2 matches at 10 bases. The CDR3 has 19 residues. V lost 3 bases and J lost 0; bases outside the gene matches: 8. Germline V gene lookup returns CDR1 ENHRY and CDR2 SYGVKD. The CDR3 nucleotides read TGTGCCATCAGTGAATCCTCTCAGCGGGGGGGCTCTGGGGCCAACGTCCTGACTTTC. Residues: CAISESSQRGGSGANVLTF.